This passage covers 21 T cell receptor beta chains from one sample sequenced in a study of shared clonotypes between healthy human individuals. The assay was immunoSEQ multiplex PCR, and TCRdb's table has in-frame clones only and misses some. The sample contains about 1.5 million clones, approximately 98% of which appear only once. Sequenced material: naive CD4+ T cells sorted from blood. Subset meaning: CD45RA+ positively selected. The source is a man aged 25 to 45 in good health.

The CDR3 sequence is CASSFRSIRTRRDEKLFF. The CDR3 region has the DNA TGTGCCAGCAGCTTTCGGTCTATACGAACCCGACGGGACGAAAAACTGTTTTTT. The V call is TRBV7-8, the J call TRBJ1-4, with D maybe TRBD1 (5 bases). Trimming removed 3 bases at V and 8 bases at J, with 25 bases between. The germline gives CDR1 SGHVS, CDR2 FQNEAQ. The CDR3 runs to 18 residues.

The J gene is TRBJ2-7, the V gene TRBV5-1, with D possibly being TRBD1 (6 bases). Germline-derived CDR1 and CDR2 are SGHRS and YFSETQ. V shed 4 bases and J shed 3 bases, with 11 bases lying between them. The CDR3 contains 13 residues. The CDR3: CASSLGTYYEQYF. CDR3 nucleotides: TGCGCCAGCAGCCTGGGGACATACTACGAGCAGTACTTC.

The CDR3 sequence is CASTSDPHLSYNEQFF. In DNA form, the CDR3 reads TGTGCCAGCACCTCAGACCCCCACCTCTCCTACAATGAGCAGTTCTTC. The rearrangement links TRBV9 to TRBJ2-1; unclear D gene. The CDR3 sequence is 16 residues long. The germline gives CDR1 SGDLS, CDR2 YYNGEE. With 6 bases removed from V and 0 bases from J, the gap between germline ends came to 16 bases.

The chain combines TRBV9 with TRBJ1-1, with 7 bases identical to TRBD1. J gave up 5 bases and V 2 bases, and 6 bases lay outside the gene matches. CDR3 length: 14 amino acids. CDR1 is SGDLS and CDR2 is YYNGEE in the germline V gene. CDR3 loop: CASSVDWDRTEAFF. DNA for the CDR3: TGTGCCAGCAGCGTTGACTGGGACAGAACTGAAGCTTTCTTT. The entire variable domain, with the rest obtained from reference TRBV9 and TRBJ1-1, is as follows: DSGVTQTPKHLITATGQRVTLRCSPRSGDLSVYWYQQSLDQGLQFLIQYYNGEERAKGNILERFSAQQFPDLHSELNLSSLELGDSALYFCASSVDWDRTEAFFGQGTRLTVV.

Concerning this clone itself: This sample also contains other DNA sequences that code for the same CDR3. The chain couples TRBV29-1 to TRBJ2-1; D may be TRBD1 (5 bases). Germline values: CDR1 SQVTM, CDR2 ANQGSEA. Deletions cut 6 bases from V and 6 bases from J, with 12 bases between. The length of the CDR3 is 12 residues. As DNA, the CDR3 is TGCAGCGTGTTACCAAGGGGCAATGAGCAGTTCTTC. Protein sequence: CSVLPRGNEQFF.

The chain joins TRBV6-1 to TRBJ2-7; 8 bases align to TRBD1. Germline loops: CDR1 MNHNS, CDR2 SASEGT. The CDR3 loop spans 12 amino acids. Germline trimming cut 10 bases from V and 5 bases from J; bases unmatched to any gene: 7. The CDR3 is CAKEDREDEQYF. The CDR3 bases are TGTGCCAAAGAGGACAGGGAGGACGAGCAGTACTTC.

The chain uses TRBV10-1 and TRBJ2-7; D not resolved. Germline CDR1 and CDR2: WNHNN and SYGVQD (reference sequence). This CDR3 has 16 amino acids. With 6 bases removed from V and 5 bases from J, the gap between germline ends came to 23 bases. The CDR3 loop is CASRIIRLFSEDEQYF. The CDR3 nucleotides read TGCGCCAGCAGGATAATAAGGCTCTTTTCCGAGGACGAGCAGTACTTC.

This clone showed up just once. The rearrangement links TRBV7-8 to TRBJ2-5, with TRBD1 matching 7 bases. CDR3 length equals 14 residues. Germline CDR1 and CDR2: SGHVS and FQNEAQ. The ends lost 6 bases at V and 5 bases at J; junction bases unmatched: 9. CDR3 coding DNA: TGTGCCAGCAGTTTACGAGGGGGCGATGAGACCCAGTACTTC. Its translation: CASSLRGGDETQYF.

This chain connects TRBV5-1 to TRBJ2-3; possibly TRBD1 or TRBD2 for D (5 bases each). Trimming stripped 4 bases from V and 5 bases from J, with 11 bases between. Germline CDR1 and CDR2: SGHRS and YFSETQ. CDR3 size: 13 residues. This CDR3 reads CASSPGPVDTQYF. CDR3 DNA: TGCGCCAGCAGCCCGGGGCCTGTAGATACGCAGTATTTT.

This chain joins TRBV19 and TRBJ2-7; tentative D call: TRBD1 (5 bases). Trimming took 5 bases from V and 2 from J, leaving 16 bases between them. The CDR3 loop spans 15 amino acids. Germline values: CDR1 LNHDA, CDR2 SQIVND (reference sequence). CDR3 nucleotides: TGTGCCAGTAGTCCCTTGGGGCGGAGTACCTACGAGCAGTACTTC. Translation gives CASSPLGRSTYEQYF.

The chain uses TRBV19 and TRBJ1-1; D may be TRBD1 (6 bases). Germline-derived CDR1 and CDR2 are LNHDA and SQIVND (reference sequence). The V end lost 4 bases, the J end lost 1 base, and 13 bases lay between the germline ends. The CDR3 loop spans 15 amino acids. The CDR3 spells CASSTTGIRNTEAFF. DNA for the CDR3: TGTGCCAGTAGTACTACAGGGATCAGGAACACTGAAGCTTTCTTT.

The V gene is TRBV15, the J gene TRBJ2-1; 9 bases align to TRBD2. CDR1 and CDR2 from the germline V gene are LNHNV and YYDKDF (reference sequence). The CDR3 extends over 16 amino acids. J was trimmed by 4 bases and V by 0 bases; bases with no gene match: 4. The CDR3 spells CATSRDRGRGYNEQFF. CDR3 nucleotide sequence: TGTGCCACCAGCAGAGATCGCGGGAGGGGTTACAATGAGCAGTTCTTC.

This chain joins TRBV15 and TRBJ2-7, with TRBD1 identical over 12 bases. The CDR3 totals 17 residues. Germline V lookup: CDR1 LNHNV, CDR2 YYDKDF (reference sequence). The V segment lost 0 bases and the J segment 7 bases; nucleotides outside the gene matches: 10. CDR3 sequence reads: CATSRDLTGQGAFEQYF. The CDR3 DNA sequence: TGTGCCACCAGCAGAGATCTGACGGGACAGGGGGCGTTTGAGCAGTACTTC.

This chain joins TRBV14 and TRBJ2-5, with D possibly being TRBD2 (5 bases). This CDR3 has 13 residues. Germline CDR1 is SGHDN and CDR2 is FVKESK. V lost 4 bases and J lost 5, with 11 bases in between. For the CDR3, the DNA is TGTGCCAGCAGCCTCTTGGGCGGGGAGACCCAGTACTTC. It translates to CASSLLGGETQYF.

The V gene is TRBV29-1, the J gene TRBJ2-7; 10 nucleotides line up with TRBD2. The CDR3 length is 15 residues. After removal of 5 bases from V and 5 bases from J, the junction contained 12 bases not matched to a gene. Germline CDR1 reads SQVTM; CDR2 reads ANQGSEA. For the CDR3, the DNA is TGCAGCGTTACCGGGGCTAGCGGGAGTATCCACGAGCAGTACTTC. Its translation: CSVTGASGSIHEQYF.

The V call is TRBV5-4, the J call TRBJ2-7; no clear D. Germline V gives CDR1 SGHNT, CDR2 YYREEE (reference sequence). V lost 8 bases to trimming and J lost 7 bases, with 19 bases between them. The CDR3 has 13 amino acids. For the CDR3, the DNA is TGTGCCAGGAGGACGGAGTCCTTGGGGGAGCAGTACTTC. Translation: CARRTESLGEQYF.

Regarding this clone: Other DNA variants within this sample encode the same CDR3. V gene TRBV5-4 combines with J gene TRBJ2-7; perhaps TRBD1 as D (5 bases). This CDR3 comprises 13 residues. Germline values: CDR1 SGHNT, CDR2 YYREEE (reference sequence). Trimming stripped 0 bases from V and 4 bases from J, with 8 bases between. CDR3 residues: CASSLGGRYEQYF. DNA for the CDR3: TGTGCCAGCAGCTTGGGGGGCAGGTACGAGCAGTACTTC.

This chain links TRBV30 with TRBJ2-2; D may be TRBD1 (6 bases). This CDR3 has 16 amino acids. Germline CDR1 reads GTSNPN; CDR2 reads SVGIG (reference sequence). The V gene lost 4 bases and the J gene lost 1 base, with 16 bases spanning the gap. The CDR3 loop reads CAWTGDPIKNTGELFF. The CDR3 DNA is TGTGCCTGGACAGGGGACCCAATTAAGAACACCGGGGAGCTGTTTTTT.

Written as DNA, the CDR3 is TGTGCCAGCAGCTTAGGAGGCCCGAACACAGATACGCAGTATTTT. Translation: CASSLGGPNTDTQYF. This chain uses TRBV7-6 with TRBJ2-3; no clear D gene. This CDR3 is 15 amino acids long. Germline V gene lookup returns CDR1 SGHVS and CDR2 FNYEAQ. V lost 1 base to trimming and J lost 2 bases, with 10 bases between them.

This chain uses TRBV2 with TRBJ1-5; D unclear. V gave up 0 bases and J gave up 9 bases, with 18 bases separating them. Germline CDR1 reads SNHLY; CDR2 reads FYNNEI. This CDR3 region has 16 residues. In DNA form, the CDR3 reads TGTGCCAGCAGTGAAGCGCTCTTTGCGGGAGATCGGCCCCAGCATTTT. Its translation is CASSEALFAGDRPQHF.

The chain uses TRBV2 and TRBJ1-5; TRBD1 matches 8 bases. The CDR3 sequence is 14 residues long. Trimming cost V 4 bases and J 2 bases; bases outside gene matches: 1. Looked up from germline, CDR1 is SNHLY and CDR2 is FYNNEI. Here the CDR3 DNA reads TGTGCCAGCAGTGGGACAGGGCGCAATCAGCCCCAGCATTTT. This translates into CASSGTGRNQPQHF.